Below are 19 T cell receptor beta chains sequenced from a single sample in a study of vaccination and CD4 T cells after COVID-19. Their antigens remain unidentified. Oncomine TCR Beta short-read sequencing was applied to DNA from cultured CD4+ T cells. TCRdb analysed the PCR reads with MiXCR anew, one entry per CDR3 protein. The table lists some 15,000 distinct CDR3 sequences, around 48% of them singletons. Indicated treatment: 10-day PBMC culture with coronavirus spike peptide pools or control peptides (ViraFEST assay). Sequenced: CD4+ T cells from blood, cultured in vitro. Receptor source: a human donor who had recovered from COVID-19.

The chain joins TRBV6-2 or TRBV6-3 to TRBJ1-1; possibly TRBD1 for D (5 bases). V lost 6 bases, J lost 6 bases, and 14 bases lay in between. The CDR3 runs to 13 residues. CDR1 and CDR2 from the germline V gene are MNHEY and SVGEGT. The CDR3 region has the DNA TGTGCCAGCAGCACCGAGGGGACCCCTGAAGCTTTCTTT. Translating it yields CASSTEGTPEAFF.

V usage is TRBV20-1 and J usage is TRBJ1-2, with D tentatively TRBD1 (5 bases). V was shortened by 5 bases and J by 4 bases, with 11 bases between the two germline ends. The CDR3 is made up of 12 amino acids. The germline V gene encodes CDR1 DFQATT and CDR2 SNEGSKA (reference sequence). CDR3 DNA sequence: TGCAGTGCTCAAAAGGGACGCTATGGCTACACCTTC. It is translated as CSAQKGRYGYTF.

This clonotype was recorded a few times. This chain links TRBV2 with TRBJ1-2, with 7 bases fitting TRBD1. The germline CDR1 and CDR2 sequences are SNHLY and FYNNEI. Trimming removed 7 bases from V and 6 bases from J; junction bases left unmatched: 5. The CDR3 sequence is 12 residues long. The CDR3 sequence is CASTPTGNGYTF. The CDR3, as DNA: TGTGCCAGCACCCCGACAGGGAATGGCTACACCTTC.

CDR3 in amino acids: CASSQDTFYNEQFF. The CDR3 DNA sequence: TGCGCCAGCAGCCAAGATACTTTCTACAATGAGCAGTTCTTC. The chain couples TRBV4-3 to TRBJ2-1; D unclear. V lost 0 bases and J 3 bases, leaving 6 bases between the germline ends. The CDR3 loop spans 14 amino acids. Germline V CDR1 and CDR2: LGHNA, YSLEER.

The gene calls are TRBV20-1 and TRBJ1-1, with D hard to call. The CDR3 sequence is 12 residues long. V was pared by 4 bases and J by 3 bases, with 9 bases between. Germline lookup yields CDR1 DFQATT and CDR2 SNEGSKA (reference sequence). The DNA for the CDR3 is TGCAGTGCTAAATGGACGGACACTGAAGCTTTCTTT. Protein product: CSAKWTDTEAFF.

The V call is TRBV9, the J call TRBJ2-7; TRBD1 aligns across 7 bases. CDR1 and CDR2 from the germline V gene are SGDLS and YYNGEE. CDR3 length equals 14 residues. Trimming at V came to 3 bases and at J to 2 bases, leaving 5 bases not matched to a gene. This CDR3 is CASSADRNTYEQYF. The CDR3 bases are TGTGCCAGCAGCGCGGACAGGAATACCTACGAGCAGTACTTC.

The CDR3 sequence: CASSLGGMGTEAFF. CDR3 nucleotides: TGCGCCAGCAGCCTAGGGGGCATGGGAACTGAAGCTTTCTTT. The chain links TRBV4-3 to TRBJ1-1; 7 positions match TRBD1. Germline values: CDR1 LGHNA, CDR2 YSLEER. The length of the CDR3 is 14 residues. V lost 4 bases, J lost 5 bases, and 7 bases stayed unmatched.

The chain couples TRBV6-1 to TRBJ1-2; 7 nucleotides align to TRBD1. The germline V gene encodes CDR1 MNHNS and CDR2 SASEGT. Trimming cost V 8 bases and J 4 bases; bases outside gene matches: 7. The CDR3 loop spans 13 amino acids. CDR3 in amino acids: CASGETGPYGYTF. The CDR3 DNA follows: TGTGCCAGCGGGGAGACAGGGCCCTATGGCTACACCTTC.

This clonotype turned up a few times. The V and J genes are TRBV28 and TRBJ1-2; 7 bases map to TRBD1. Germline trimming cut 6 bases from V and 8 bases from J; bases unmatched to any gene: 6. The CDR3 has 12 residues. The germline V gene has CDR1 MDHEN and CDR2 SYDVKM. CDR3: CASSQGGAGYTF. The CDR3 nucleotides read TGTGCCAGCAGCCAAGGGGGCGCGGGCTACACCTTC.

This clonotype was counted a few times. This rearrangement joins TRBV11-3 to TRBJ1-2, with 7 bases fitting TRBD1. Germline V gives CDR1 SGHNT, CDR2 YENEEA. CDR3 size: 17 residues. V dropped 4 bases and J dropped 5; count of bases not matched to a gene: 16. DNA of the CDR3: TGTGCCAGCAGCTATGCCCAACCGGACAGGACAGATTATGGCTACACCTTC. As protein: CASSYAQPDRTDYGYTF.

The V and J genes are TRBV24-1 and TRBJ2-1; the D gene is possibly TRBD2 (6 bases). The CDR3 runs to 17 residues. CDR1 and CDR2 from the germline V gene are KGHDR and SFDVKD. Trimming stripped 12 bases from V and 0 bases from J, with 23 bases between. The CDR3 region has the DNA TGTGCCTCGCCACGGTCCTTGCGGGGCGTCTCCTACAATGAGCAGTTCTTC. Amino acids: CASPRSLRGVSYNEQFF.

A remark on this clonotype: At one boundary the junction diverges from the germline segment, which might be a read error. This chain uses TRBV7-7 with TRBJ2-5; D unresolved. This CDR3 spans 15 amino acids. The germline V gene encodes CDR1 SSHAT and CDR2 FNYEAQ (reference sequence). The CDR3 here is CASSLGGPGQETQYF. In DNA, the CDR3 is TGTGCTAGCAGCTTAGGCGGACCCGGGCAAGAGACCCAGTACTTC.

CDR3 in DNA: TGCAGTGCTTGTCGACAGGGACAGAGCTACGAGCAGTACTTC. Protein product: CSACRQGQSYEQYF. This sequence joins TRBV20-1 and TRBJ2-7; 7 bases map to TRBD1. V shed 5 bases and J 3 bases; nucleotides not matched to a gene: 10. The CDR3 consists of 14 residues. Germline CDR1 reads DFQATT; CDR2 reads SNEGSKA (reference sequence).

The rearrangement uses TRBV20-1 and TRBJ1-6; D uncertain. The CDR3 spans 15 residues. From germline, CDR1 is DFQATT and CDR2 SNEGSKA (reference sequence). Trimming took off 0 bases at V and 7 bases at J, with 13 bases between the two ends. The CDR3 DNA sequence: TGCAGTGCTAGAGATGCCGACCCGGGGAATTCACCCCTCCACTTT. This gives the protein CSARDADPGNSPLHF.

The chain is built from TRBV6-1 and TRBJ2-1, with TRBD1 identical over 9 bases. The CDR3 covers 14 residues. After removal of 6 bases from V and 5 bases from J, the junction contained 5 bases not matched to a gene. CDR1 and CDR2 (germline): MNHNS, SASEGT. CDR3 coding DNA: TGTGCCAGCAGGGGACAGGGACTTGACAATGAGCAGTTCTTC. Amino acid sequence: CASRGQGLDNEQFF.

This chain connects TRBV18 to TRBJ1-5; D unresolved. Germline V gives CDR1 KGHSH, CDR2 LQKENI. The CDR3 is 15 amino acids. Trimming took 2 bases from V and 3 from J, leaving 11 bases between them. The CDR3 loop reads CASSPEGTLNQPQHF. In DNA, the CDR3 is TGTGCCAGCTCACCAGAGGGAACCCTCAATCAGCCCCAGCATTTT.

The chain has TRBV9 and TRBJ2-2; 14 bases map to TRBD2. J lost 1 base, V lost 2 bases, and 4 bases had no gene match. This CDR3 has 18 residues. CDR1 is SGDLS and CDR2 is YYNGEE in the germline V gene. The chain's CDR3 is CASSVGLAGAMNTGELFF. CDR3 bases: TGTGCCAGCAGCGTGGGACTAGCGGGGGCCATGAACACCGGGGAGCTGTTTTTT.

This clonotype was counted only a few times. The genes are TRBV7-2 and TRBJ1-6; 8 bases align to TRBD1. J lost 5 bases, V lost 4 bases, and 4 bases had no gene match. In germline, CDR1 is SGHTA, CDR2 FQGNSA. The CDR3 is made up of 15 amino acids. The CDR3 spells CASSSGQANNSPLHF. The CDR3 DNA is TGTGCCAGCAGCTCGGGACAGGCTAATAATTCACCCCTCCACTTT.

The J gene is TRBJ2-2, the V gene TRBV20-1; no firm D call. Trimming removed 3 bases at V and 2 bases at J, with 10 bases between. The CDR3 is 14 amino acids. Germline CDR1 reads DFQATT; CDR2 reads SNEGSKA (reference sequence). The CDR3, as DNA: TGCAGTGCTAGCTTGCGGACCAACACCGGGGAGCTGTTTTTT. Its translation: CSASLRTNTGELFF.